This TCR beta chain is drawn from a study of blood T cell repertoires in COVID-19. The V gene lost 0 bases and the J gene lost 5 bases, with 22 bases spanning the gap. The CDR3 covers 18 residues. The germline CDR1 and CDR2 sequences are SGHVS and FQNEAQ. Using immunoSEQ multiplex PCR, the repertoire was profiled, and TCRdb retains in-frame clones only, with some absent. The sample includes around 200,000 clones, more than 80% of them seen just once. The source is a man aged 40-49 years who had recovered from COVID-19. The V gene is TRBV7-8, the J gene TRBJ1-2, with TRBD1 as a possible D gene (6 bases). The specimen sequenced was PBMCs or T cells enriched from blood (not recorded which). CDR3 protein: CASSLARDMELERYGYTF. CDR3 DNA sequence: TGTGCCAGCAGCTTAGCGAGGGACATGGAATTGGAGCGATATGGCTACACCTTC. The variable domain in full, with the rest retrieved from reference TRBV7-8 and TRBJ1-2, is GAGVSQSPRYKVAKRGQDVALRCDPISGHVSLFWYQQALGQGPEFLTYFQNEAQLDKSGLPSDRFFAERPEGSVSTLKIQRTQQEDSAVYLCASSLARDMELERYGYTFGSGTRLTVV.